These 18 T cell receptor beta chains were sequenced from one sample in a study of OX40 agonist ivuxolimab in advanced cancers. The library was made by the immunoSEQ multiplex PCR assay. Entries here come from immuneACCESS through TCRdb and include only in-frame sequences with V and J called. Some clones fail to appear in such tables; in the studies checked, an unresolved V gene covers under half of the shortfall, and the cause of the remainder is unknown. This sample has tens of thousands of clones in its table, and roughly 85% of those were observed once. The ten largest clones take up about 15% of the sample. The sample in question was CD4+ or CD8+ T cells sorted from blood, obtained in a trial of the OX40 agonist ivuxolimab. Every receptor here comes from an adult with an advanced solid tumor such as melanoma, head and neck, liver or kidney cancer.

The chain joins TRBV6-4 to TRBJ2-2; 8 bases agree with TRBD1. CDR3 length equals 16 residues. V trimming: 2 bases; J trimming: 4 bases; junction bases outside the gene matches: 6. Germline-derived CDR1 and CDR2 are MRHNA and SNTAGT. As DNA, the CDR3 is TGTGCCAGCAGTGACGGCAGGGGGCAGGGCACCGGGGAGCTGTTTTTT. Translated: CASSDGRGQGTGELFF.

The genes are TRBV7-9 and TRBJ1-1; TRBD1 might be the D (6 bases). Trimming stripped 5 bases from V and 5 bases from J, with 15 bases between. The CDR3 is 14 residues long. Looked up from germline, CDR1 is SEHNR and CDR2 is FQNEAQ (reference sequence). The CDR3 protein is CASSPDRTGTEAFF. DNA for the CDR3: TGTGCCAGCAGCCCTGACAGGACGGGGACTGAAGCTTTCTTT.

This clone was seen more than once but under ten times. The CDR3 nucleotides are TGTGCCTCTGGGGGCGGGGGAGGAAGTGGCTACACCTTC. Translated, it gives CASGGGGGSGYTF. The J gene is TRBJ1-2, the V gene TRBV7-8; TRBD1 is a possible D gene (6 bases). CDR3 size: 13 residues. The germline gives CDR1 SGHVS, CDR2 FQNEAQ. Trimming left V 11 bases short and J 7 bases short, with 20 bases between.

V gene TRBV7-2 combines with J gene TRBJ1-5; no reliable D call. Germline V gene sequence: CDR1 SGHTA, CDR2 FQGNSA. The length of the CDR3 is 16 residues. Trimming stripped 4 bases from V and 0 bases from J, with 13 bases between. The DNA of the CDR3 is TGTGCCAGCAGCTCCCTAGGGTCTTCTAGCAATCAGCCCCAGCATTTT. Residues: CASSSLGSSSNQPQHF.

The chain recombines TRBV6-5 with TRBJ2-7; no firm D call. The CDR3 loop spans 15 amino acids. Between the trimmed V and J ends, which lost 0 bases and 7 bases, there was a span of 16 bases. CDR1 MNHEY and CDR2 SVGAGI come from the germline V gene. This CDR3 reads CASSYSLRPVGEQYF. The DNA for the CDR3 is TGTGCCAGCAGTTACTCGTTGCGGCCGGTGGGGGAGCAGTACTTC.

This sequence joins TRBV6-5 and TRBJ1-2, with D uncertain. This CDR3 spans 13 amino acids. CDR1 MNHEY and CDR2 SVGAGI come from the germline V gene. With 0 bases removed from V and 8 bases from J, the gap between germline ends came to 10 bases. The CDR3 sequence is CASSYSNAGGYTF. The CDR3 region has the DNA TGTGCCAGCAGTTACTCCAACGCCGGGGGCTACACCTTC.

The rearrangement uses TRBV7-9 and TRBJ2-1, with D possibly TRBD2 on 5 matching bases. The CDR3 consists of 14 residues. V shed 0 bases and J shed 9 bases, with 12 bases lying between them. Germline V CDR1 and CDR2: SEHNR, FQNEAQ (reference sequence). DNA for the CDR3: TGTGCCAGCAGCTTAGCCACTAGTATGAGTGAGCAGTTCTTC. Residues: CASSLATSMSEQFF.

This rearrangement joins TRBV6-1 to TRBJ1-5; perhaps TRBD1 as D (5 bases). From germline, CDR1 is MNHNS and CDR2 SASEGT. The CDR3 is 16 amino acids. V was shortened by 3 bases and J by 4 bases, with 16 bases between the two germline ends. This chain's CDR3 is CASSDSPGVLNQPQHF. DNA for the CDR3: TGTGCCAGCAGTGATTCGCCGGGGGTGTTAAATCAGCCCCAGCATTTT.

The rearrangement links TRBV13 to TRBJ2-1; 11 bases fit TRBD2. This CDR3 region has 15 residues. V gave up 8 bases and J gave up 8 bases; unmatched junction bases: 11. Germline V gene sequence: CDR1 PRHDT, CDR2 FYEKMQ (reference sequence). DNA of the CDR3: TGTGCCAGCGAGGAAGGGACTAGCGGTCAAGATGAGCAGTTCTTC. It yields the protein CASEEGTSGQDEQFF.

The chain joins TRBV7-6 to TRBJ2-5; 14 bases align to TRBD2. The CDR3 totals 16 residues. After removal of 2 bases from V and 2 bases from J, the junction contained 1 base not matched to a gene. Germline values: CDR1 SGHVS, CDR2 FNYEAQ. Here the CDR3 reads CASSLWTSGGQETQYF. CDR3 coding DNA: TGTGCCAGCAGCTTATGGACTAGCGGGGGGCAAGAGACCCAGTACTTC.

V usage is TRBV28 and J usage is TRBJ2-2, with D possibly matching TRBD2 (5 bases). The germline V and J ends were trimmed by 8 bases and 7 bases, with 14 bases remaining between them. Germline loops: CDR1 MDHEN, CDR2 SYDVKM. This CDR3 has 13 amino acids. CDR3 amino acids: CASSLSVGGELFF. The CDR3 bases are TGTGCCAGCTCCCTTAGCGTCGGCGGGGAGCTGTTTTTT.

This clone was found a few times. This sequence joins TRBV5-6 and TRBJ1-1; 8 bases fit TRBD1. The CDR3 spans 17 residues. Germline values: CDR1 SGHDT, CDR2 YYEEEE. Germline trimming cut 4 bases from V and 0 bases from J; bases unmatched to any gene: 11. CDR3 region: CASSRSSRGRLNTEAFF. The CDR3 nucleotides read TGTGCCAGCAGCCGGAGTTCCAGGGGGCGCCTGAACACTGAAGCTTTCTTT.

This rearrangement joins TRBV5-3 to TRBJ1-2, with a possible D match to TRBD1 (5 bases). TRBV5-3 is filed as an ORF, its function uncertain. Trimming shortened V by 0 bases and J by 10 bases, and 16 bases separated the two germline ends. CDR3 length equals 14 residues. CDR3 loop: CARSLAGRANVYTF. The CDR3 nucleotides are TGTGCCAGAAGCTTGGCGGGCAGGGCAAATGTCTACACCTTC.

The V and J genes are TRBV7-5 and TRBJ1-1. TRBV7-5 is a listed pseudogene. The CDR3 extends over 16 amino acids. The CDR3 here is CVRSLQGQLYHTEAFF. The CDR3 bases are TGTGTCAGAAGCTTACAAGGGCAGCTTTACCACACTGAAGCTTTCTTT.

The chain recombines TRBV5-6 with TRBJ1-1; no firm D call. The germline V and J ends were trimmed by 6 bases and 6 bases, with 12 bases remaining between them. CDR3 size: 12 residues. CDR1 is SGHDT, CDR2 YYEEEE, per germline. CDR3 nucleotide sequence: TGTGCCAGCAACCACCTGGGGTCTGAAGCTTTCTTT. Protein sequence: CASNHLGSEAFF.

The chain joins TRBV9 to TRBJ2-1; 7 bases line up with TRBD2. J gave up 8 bases and V 4 bases, and 3 bases lay outside the gene matches. Germline CDR1 and CDR2: SGDLS and YYNGEE. The CDR3 runs 12 residues. CDR3 sequence reads: CASSPRGDEQFF. In nucleotides, the CDR3 is TGTGCCAGCAGCCCCCGGGGGGATGAGCAGTTCTTC.

V usage is TRBV4-3 and J usage is TRBJ2-7; TRBD2 agrees at 12 bases. Trimming took 4 bases from V and 1 from J; bases not matched to a gene: 8. Germline values: CDR1 LGHNA, CDR2 YSLEER. This CDR3 comprises 17 residues. This chain's CDR3 is CASSPGLAGLTSYEQYF. The CDR3 nucleotides are TGCGCCAGCAGCCCGGGACTAGCGGGCCTAACATCCTACGAGCAGTACTTC.

This chain links TRBV7-3 with TRBJ2-7; D could derive from TRBD1 or TRBD2 (5 bases each). Trimming removed 5 bases at V and 5 bases at J, with 16 bases between. CDR3 length: 14 residues. Germline values: CDR1 SGHTA, CDR2 FQGTGA. The CDR3, as DNA: TGTGCCAGCAGCCAGGGCCCGACGGGGAACGAGCAGTACTTC. The encoded protein is CASSQGPTGNEQYF.